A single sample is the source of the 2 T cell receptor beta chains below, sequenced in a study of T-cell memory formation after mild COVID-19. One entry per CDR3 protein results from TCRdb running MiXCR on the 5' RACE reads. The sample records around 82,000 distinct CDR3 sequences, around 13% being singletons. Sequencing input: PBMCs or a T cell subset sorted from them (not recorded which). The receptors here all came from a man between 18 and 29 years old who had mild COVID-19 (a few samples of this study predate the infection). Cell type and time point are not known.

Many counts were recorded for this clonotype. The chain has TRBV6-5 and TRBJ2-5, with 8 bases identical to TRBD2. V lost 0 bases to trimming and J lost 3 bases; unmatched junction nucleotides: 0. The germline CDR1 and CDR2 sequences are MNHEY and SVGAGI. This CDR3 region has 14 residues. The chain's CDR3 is CASSYSAGEETQYF. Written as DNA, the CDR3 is TGTGCCAGCAGTTACTCAGCGGGGGAAGAGACCCAGTACTTC.

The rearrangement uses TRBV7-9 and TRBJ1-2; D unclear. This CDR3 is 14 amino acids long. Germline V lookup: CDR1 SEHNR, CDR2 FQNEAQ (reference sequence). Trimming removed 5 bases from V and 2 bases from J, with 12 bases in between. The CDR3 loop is CASSLSPENYGYTF. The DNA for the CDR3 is TGTGCCAGCAGCCTTTCCCCAGAAAACTATGGCTACACCTTC.